What follows are 3 T cell receptor beta chains derived from one specimen sequenced in a study of blood T cell repertoires in COVID-19 (dated by TCRdb to the early 2020s). The library came from the immunoSEQ multiplex PCR assay. In TCRdb, the immuneACCESS table is reduced to in-frame sequences with V and J assigned. These tables do not hold every clone; where another copy was compared, an unresolved V gene accounts for under half, and the others remain unexplained. Recorded for this sample are 48,000 or so clones; more than 75% of them occurred a single time. Around 2.6% of the sample is taken by the ten largest. Sequencing was done on a sample of peripheral blood. The receptors derive from a woman of 80 years or more with COVID-19, enrolled during active disease.

The CDR3 nucleotides are TGCAGCGGGAAGACAGGGGTTAATTCTTACGAGCAGTACTTC. The encoded protein is CSGKTGVNSYEQYF. The chain links TRBV29-1 to TRBJ2-7; 8 nucleotides line up with TRBD1. The CDR3 has 14 amino acids. V lost 7 bases to trimming and J lost 4 bases; unmatched junction nucleotides: 12. From germline, CDR1 is SQVTM and CDR2 ANQGSEA.

A single count supports this clone. This chain uses TRBV5-1 with TRBJ2-7; a possible D gene is TRBD1 (7 bases). The germline V and J ends were trimmed by 0 bases and 6 bases, with 16 bases remaining between them. CDR1 and CDR2 (germline): SGHRS, YFSETQ. This CDR3 is built from 15 residues. DNA of the CDR3: TGCGCCAGCAGCTTGGATCAGGGCAGGGGGGCCGAGCAGTACTTC. This encodes CASSLDQGRGAEQYF.

The chain carries TRBV6-7 and TRBJ2-7; 11 nucleotides align to TRBD2. TRBV6-7 qualifies as an ORF whose function is uncertain. V lost 0 bases and J lost 12; bases outside the gene matches: 7. The CDR3 loop spans 14 amino acids. The CDR3 region is CASSYSKTSGRRYF. The CDR3 nucleotides are TGTGCCAGCAGTTACTCGAAAACTAGCGGGAGAAGGTACTTC.